One and the same sample provided the 27 T cell receptor beta chains below, sequenced in a study of OX40 agonist ivuxolimab in advanced cancers. TCRdb's table, derived via immunoSEQ multiplex PCR, lists solely in-frame clones and lacks some. The sample shows about 98,000 clones, around 85% of them seen only once. The sample here was CD4+ or CD8+ T cells sorted from blood, taken in a trial of the OX40 agonist ivuxolimab. Every receptor here comes from an adult with an advanced solid tumor such as melanoma, head and neck, liver or kidney cancer.

V is TRBV7-9 and J is TRBJ1-3; tentative D call: TRBD1 (6 bases). Germline V gene sequence: CDR1 SEHNR, CDR2 FQNEAQ (reference sequence). V was cut by 5 bases and J by 2 bases, with 19 bases left in between. The CDR3 is 17 amino acids. The CDR3, as DNA: TGTGCCAGCAGCGGTACAACAGGGTTCTTAGCTGGAAACACCATATATTTT. Translated, it gives CASSGTTGFLAGNTIYF.

This chain joins TRBV19 and TRBJ1-1; D ambiguous. Germline CDR1 reads LNHDA; CDR2 reads SQIVND (reference sequence). The CDR3 length is 13 residues. Trimming stripped 5 bases from V and 0 bases from J, with 7 bases between. The CDR3 spells CASSQQMNTEAFF. In nucleotides, the CDR3 is TGTGCCAGTAGTCAACAGATGAACACTGAAGCTTTCTTT. The full variable domain, with the rest looked up from reference TRBV19 and TRBJ1-1, is DGGITQSPKYLFRKEGQNVTLSCEQNLNHDAMYWYRQDPGQGLRLIYYSQIVNDFQKGDIAEGYSVSREKKESFPLTVTSAQKNPTAFYLCASSQQMNTEAFFGQGTRLTVV.

This clone was seen only a few times. This sequence joins TRBV6-5 and TRBJ2-5; TRBD2 aligns across 10 bases. The CDR3 runs 14 residues. CDR1 and CDR2 from the germline V gene are MNHEY and SVGAGI. V was clipped by 8 bases and J by 5 bases; unmatched bases: 8. DNA for the CDR3: TGTGCCAGCTCATTAGCGGGAGGAAAGGAGACCCAGTACTTC. It specifies CASSLAGGKETQYF.

This clone was seen a handful of times. This chain connects TRBV6-5 to TRBJ2-1; the match to TRBD2 covers 12 bases. The CDR3 length is 14 residues. Germline lookup yields CDR1 MNHEY and CDR2 SVGAGI. Unmatched junction bases numbered 3, after V lost 5 bases and J lost 7 bases. CDR3 sequence (DNA): TGTGCCAGCAGTCGTACTAGCGGGAGGAATGAGCAGTTCTTC. It specifies CASSRTSGRNEQFF.

The DNA of the CDR3 is TGTGCCAGCAGCTCCGGGACGGTTGAAAAACTGTTTTTT. This sequence encodes CASSSGTVEKLFF. This chain uses TRBV7-9 with TRBJ1-4, with D possibly being TRBD1 (5 bases). In germline, CDR1 is SEHNR, CDR2 FQNEAQ (reference sequence). The CDR3 runs to 13 residues. With 4 bases removed from V and 7 bases from J, the gap between germline ends came to 10 bases.

The rearrangement joins TRBV6-5 to TRBJ1-6, with D possibly matching TRBD1 (6 bases). Germline V gives CDR1 MNHEY, CDR2 SVGAGI. V dropped 0 bases and J dropped 10 bases, with 16 bases sitting between them. The CDR3 runs to 16 residues. CDR3 region: CASSYSARGGRSPLHF. The CDR3 bases are TGTGCCAGCAGTTACTCCGCGAGGGGGGGTCGATCACCCCTCCACTTT.

The V call is TRBV19, the J call TRBJ2-5, with D possibly TRBD2 on 6 matching bases. The germline CDR1 and CDR2 sequences are LNHDA and SQIVND (reference sequence). CDR3 length: 16 residues. Deletions cut 5 bases from V and 3 bases from J, with 19 bases between. The CDR3 is CASSEWSQAGKETQYF. The CDR3 region has the DNA TGTGCCAGTAGTGAGTGGAGTCAAGCGGGTAAAGAGACCCAGTACTTC.

The V gene is TRBV6-1, the J gene TRBJ1-6, with a possible D match to TRBD1 (6 bases). This CDR3 has 15 amino acids. Germline-derived CDR1 and CDR2 are MNHNS and SASEGT. Trimming pared 6 bases from V and 7 bases from J, leaving 16 bases between. The CDR3 loop reads CASRRNRAYNSPLHF. CDR3 in DNA: TGTGCCAGCAGAAGGAACAGGGCGTACAATTCACCCCTCCACTTT.

This chain joins TRBV11-1 and TRBJ2-5; 9 bases are shared with TRBD2. CDR1 and CDR2 (germline): SGHAT, FQDESV (reference sequence). V lost 1 base, J lost 2 bases, and 2 bases stayed unmatched. CDR3 size: 15 residues. CDR3 protein: CASSLGLAAQETQYF. CDR3 bases: TGTGCCAGCAGCTTAGGACTAGCGGCTCAAGAGACCCAGTACTTC. Using reference TRBV11-1 and TRBJ2-5 for the parts outside the CDR3, the full variable domain is EAEVAQSPRYKITEKSQAVAFWCDPISGHATLYWYRQILGQGPELLVQFQDESVVDDSQLPKDRFSAERLKGVDSTLKIQPAELGDSAMYLCASSLGLAAQETQYFGPGTRLLVL.

The chain is built from TRBV29-1 and TRBJ1-1; 9 bases match TRBD1. Trimming removed 7 bases from V and 1 base from J; junction bases left unmatched: 7. Per germline, CDR1 SQVTM and CDR2 ANQGSEA. The CDR3 is made up of 14 amino acids. This CDR3 reads CSGNRGLGNTEAFF. CDR3 coding DNA: TGCAGCGGAAACAGGGGGCTGGGGAACACTGAAGCTTTCTTT.

This chain joins TRBV6-5 and TRBJ2-5; perhaps D is TRBD1 or TRBD2 (5 bases each). The CDR3 runs to 15 residues. The germline V and J ends were trimmed by 0 bases and 5 bases, with 13 bases remaining between them. The germline gives CDR1 MNHEY, CDR2 SVGAGI. CDR3 DNA sequence: TGTGCCAGCAGTTACTCGGGGACGGGGCGGGAGACCCAGTACTTC. Its translation is CASSYSGTGRETQYF.

The genes are TRBV6-6 and TRBJ1-5; 8 bases line up with TRBD1. In germline, CDR1 is MNHNY, CDR2 SVGAGI (reference sequence). With V trimmed by 5 bases and J by 6 bases, 6 bases remained unmatched. The CDR3 is made up of 14 amino acids. The CDR3 nucleotides read TGTGCCAGCAGTCCACAGGACAGGGTTCAGCCCCAGCATTTT. Translation: CASSPQDRVQPQHF.

The chain is built from TRBV28 and TRBJ1-5; 8 bases fit TRBD1. V lost 6 bases, J lost 5 bases, and 6 bases stayed unmatched. CDR3 length: 14 amino acids. Germline V gene data show CDR1 as MDHEN and CDR2 as SYDVKM. In DNA, the CDR3 is TGTGCCAGCAGCCCTGGACAGGGAGATCAGCCCCAGCATTTT. Its translation: CASSPGQGDQPQHF.

This chain links TRBV4-2 with TRBJ2-3; D unclear. Germline values: CDR1 LGHNA, CDR2 YNFKEQ. Trimming removed 1 base from V and 2 bases from J, with 13 bases in between. The CDR3 loop spans 16 amino acids. The CDR3, as DNA: TGTGCCAGCAGCCAAGGTGGGCTCGACTTCACAGATACGCAGTATTTT. This codes for CASSQGGLDFTDTQYF.

DNA for the CDR3: TGTGCCAGCAGTTTGGGATATTATCAGCCCCAGCATTTT. It translates to CASSLGYYQPQHF. The rearrangement uses TRBV27 and TRBJ1-5; D is ambiguous. This CDR3 has 13 amino acids. Trimming cost V 3 bases and J 5 bases, with 8 bases left between them. Germline V lookup: CDR1 MNHEY, CDR2 SMNVEV (reference sequence).

The rearrangement uses TRBV6-1 and TRBJ1-4; D uncertain. V lost 0 bases and J 4 bases, leaving 9 bases between the germline ends. This CDR3 spans 15 amino acids. The V gene's germline CDR1 is MNHNS and CDR2 SASEGT. This CDR3 is CASSEAGQYNEKLFF. Written as DNA, the CDR3 is TGTGCCAGCAGTGAAGCCGGCCAGTATAATGAAAAACTGTTTTTT.

As regards this clone: The sample has other DNA sequences that encode this CDR3 too. The rearrangement joins TRBV30 to TRBJ2-2; TRBD2 aligns across 7 bases. V shed 1 base, J shed 4 bases, and the junction held 0 bases outside the gene matches. The CDR3 is 13 amino acids. CDR1 and CDR2 from the germline V gene are GTSNPN and SVGIG (reference sequence). Written as DNA, the CDR3 is TGTGCCTGGAGTGGGGGGGGCACCGGGGAGCTGTTTTTT. It specifies CAWSGGGTGELFF. The variable domain in full, with the rest retrieved from reference TRBV30 and TRBJ2-2, is SQTIHQWPATLVQPVGSPLSLECTVEGTSNPNLYWYRQAAGRGLQLLFYSVGIGQISSEVPQNLSASRPQDRQFILSSKKLLLSDSGFYLCAWSGGGTGELFFGEGSRLTVL.

The chain links TRBV5-1 to TRBJ2-1, with 14 positions matching TRBD2. The V gene's germline CDR1 is SGHRS and CDR2 YFSETQ. This CDR3 region has 17 residues. With V trimmed by 5 bases and J by 3 bases, 7 bases remained unmatched. The CDR3 reads CASSGTSGRASYNEQFF. The CDR3 DNA follows: TGCGCCAGCAGTGGGACTAGCGGGAGAGCCAGCTACAATGAGCAGTTCTTC.

The chain links TRBV5-6 to TRBJ2-1, with D tentatively TRBD2 (6 bases). This CDR3 spans 17 amino acids. CDR1 and CDR2 (germline): SGHDT, YYEEEE. Between the trimmed V and J ends, which lost 0 bases and 5 bases, there was a span of 18 bases. This CDR3 reads CASSLGVGLAFDNEQFF. CDR3 bases: TGTGCCAGCAGCTTGGGAGTTGGGCTAGCGTTCGACAATGAGCAGTTCTTC. The full variable domain, in which reference TRBV5-6 and TRBJ2-1 provide the parts outside the CDR3, is DAGVTQSPTHLIKTRGQQVTLRCSPKSGHDTVSWYQQALGQGPQFIFQYYEEEERQRGNFPDRFSGHQFPNYSSELNVNALLLGDSALYLCASSLGVGLAFDNEQFFGPGTRLTVL.

The chain couples TRBV28 to TRBJ1-5; possible D gene TRBD1, 5 bases. The germline V gene has CDR1 MDHEN and CDR2 SYDVKM. This CDR3 is built from 17 residues. The ends were cut back, 7 bases at V and 4 bases at J, with 23 bases in the middle. The chain's CDR3 is CASTPPRRGGGNQPQHF. Written as DNA, the CDR3 is TGTGCCAGCACCCCTCCGAGGAGGGGTGGAGGTAATCAGCCCCAGCATTTT.

This chain uses TRBV28 with TRBJ1-3, with D uncertain. The V gene's germline CDR1 is MDHEN and CDR2 SYDVKM. V lost 5 bases, J lost 8 bases, and 13 bases lay in between. The CDR3 length is 13 residues. The CDR3 DNA sequence: TGTGCCAGCAGTATAACCCTCCGGGACACCATATATTTT. It is translated as CASSITLRDTIYF.

The table lists this clone with a count of one. The genes are TRBV19 and TRBJ1-2; D perhaps matches TRBD1 (6 bases). Germline assignment: CDR1 LNHDA and CDR2 SQIVND (reference sequence). The CDR3 contains 13 residues. V was trimmed by 9 bases and J by 2 bases, leaving 13 bases between them. The CDR3 DNA is TGTGCCAGCATCGGGACACCGAACTATGGCTACACCTTC. Translating it yields CASIGTPNYGYTF.

The rearrangement joins TRBV28 to TRBJ2-7; D may match TRBD1 or TRBD2 (5 bases each). Germline V gene sequence: CDR1 MDHEN, CDR2 SYDVKM. V lost 8 bases, J lost 0 bases, and 17 bases lay in between. This CDR3 region has 15 residues. The CDR3 protein is CASSRGVGTSYEQYF. The CDR3 DNA reads as TGTGCCAGCTCTAGAGGGGTCGGCACCTCCTACGAGCAGTACTTC.

This clone has just one count. The chain combines TRBV29-1 with TRBJ2-3; maybe TRBD2 (5 bases). The CDR3 is 12 residues long. CDR1 is SQVTM and CDR2 is ANQGSEA in the germline V gene. V lost 6 bases to trimming and J lost 4 bases, with 11 bases between them. CDR3 in amino acids: CSVERDPDTQYF. The CDR3 DNA follows: TGCAGCGTGGAGAGGGATCCAGATACGCAGTATTTT.

This clone was detected only once. The rearrangement links TRBV19 to TRBJ1-5, with D possibly matching TRBD1 (5 bases). This CDR3 comprises 14 residues. Germline V gene sequence: CDR1 LNHDA, CDR2 SQIVND (reference sequence). V was shortened by 9 bases and J by 1 base, with 13 bases between the two germline ends. The CDR3 reads CARSEEGSNQPQHF. In nucleotides, the CDR3 is TGTGCCAGGTCGGAGGAGGGGAGCAATCAGCCCCAGCATTTT.

This clone was seen more than once but under ten times. The chain employs TRBV11-2 and TRBJ2-5; no reliable D call. This CDR3 is 14 amino acids long. Germline values: CDR1 SGHAT, CDR2 FQNNGV. Trimming shortened V by 1 base and J by 2 bases, and 8 bases separated the two germline ends. Here the CDR3 DNA reads TGTGCCAGCAGCTTAGGATCTTTTCAAGAGACCCAGTACTTC. Amino acids: CASSLGSFQETQYF.

The chain has TRBV6-6 and TRBJ1-1; TRBD1 aligns across 10 bases. This CDR3 is built from 16 residues. With V trimmed by 10 bases and J by 0 bases, 11 bases remained unmatched. Germline CDR1 is MNHNY and CDR2 is SVGAGI (reference sequence). The CDR3 spells CATLGGGTGVNTEAFF. The CDR3 DNA is TGTGCCACCCTAGGGGGTGGGACAGGGGTGAACACTGAAGCTTTCTTT.